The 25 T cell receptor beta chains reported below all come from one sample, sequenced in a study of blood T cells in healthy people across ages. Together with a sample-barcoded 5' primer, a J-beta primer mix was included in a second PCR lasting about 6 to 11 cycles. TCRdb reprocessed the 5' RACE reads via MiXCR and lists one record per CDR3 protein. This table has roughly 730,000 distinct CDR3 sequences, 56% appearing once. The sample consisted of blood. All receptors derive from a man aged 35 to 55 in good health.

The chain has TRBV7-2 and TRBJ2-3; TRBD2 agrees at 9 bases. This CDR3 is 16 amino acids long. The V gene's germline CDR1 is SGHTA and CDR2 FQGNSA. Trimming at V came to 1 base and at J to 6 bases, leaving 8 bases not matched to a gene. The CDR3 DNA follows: TGTGCCAGCAGCTTAGAGTCGCGGGGGGGCGTCGATACGCAGTATTTT. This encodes CASSLESRGGVDTQYF.

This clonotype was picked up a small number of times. The chain's CDR3 is CAGGTGSEQYF. The CDR3 DNA reads as TGTGCCGGAGGAACAGGGTCCGAGCAGTACTTC. The J gene is TRBJ2-4, the V gene TRBV6-6; tentative D call: TRBD1 (6 bases). The DNA end is a closer match to TRBJ2-7, so the J assignment may be wrong. This CDR3 comprises 11 residues. Germline loops: CDR1 MNHNY, CDR2 SVGAGI (reference sequence).

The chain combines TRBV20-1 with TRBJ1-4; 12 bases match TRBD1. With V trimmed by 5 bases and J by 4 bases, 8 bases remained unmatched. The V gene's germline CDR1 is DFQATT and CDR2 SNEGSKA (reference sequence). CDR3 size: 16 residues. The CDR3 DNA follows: TGCAGTGCTGCCGGGACAGGGGGCCTTCGTAATGAAAAACTGTTTTTT. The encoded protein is CSAAGTGGLRNEKLFF.

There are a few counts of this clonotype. CDR3 sequence: CAISAGQGLNEQFF. The CDR3 DNA reads TGTGCCATCAGTGCGGGACAGGGGCTCAATGAGCAGTTCTTC. This chain links TRBV10-3 with TRBJ2-1; TRBD1 matches 10 bases. V lost 4 bases to trimming and J lost 6 bases; unmatched junction nucleotides: 3. CDR1 and CDR2 from the germline V gene are ENHRY and SYGVKD. This CDR3 comprises 14 residues.

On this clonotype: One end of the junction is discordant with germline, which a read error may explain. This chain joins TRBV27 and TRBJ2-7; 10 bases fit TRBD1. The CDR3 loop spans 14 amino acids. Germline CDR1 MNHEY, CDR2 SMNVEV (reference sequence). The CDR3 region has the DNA TGTCCCAGCAGTCCCGGGACAGGGGCTCGCGAGCAGTACTTC. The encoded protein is CPSSPGTGAREQYF.

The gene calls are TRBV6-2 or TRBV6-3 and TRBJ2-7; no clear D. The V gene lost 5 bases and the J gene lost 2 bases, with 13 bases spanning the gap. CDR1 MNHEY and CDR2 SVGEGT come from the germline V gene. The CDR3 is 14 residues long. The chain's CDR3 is CASSPGRLAYEQYF. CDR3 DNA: TGTGCCAGCAGTCCGGGCCGCCTGGCCTACGAGCAGTACTTC.

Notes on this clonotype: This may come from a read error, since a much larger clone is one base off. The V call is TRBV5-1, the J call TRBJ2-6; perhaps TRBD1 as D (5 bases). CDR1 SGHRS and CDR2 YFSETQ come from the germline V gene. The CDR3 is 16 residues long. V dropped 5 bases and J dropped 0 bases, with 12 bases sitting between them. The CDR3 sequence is CASRQVVDSGANVLTF. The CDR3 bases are TGCGCCAGCAGACAGGTAGTGGACTCTGGGGCCAACGTCCTGACTTTC. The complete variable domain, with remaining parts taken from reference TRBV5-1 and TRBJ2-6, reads KAGVTQTPRYLIKTRGQQVTLSCSPISGHRSVSWYQQTPGQGLQFLFEYFSETQRNKGNFPGRFSGRQFSNSRSEMNVSTLELGDSALYLCASRQVVDSGANVLTFGAGSRLTVL.

CDR3 nucleotides: TGCAGTGCAACTAGCGCGGGCAAGTCCAACTATGGCTACACCTTC. Residues: CSATSAGKSNYGYTF. The chain uses TRBV20-1 and TRBJ1-2; D unclear. Per the germline V gene, CDR1 is DFQATT and CDR2 is SNEGSKA (reference sequence). The germline V and J ends were trimmed by 6 bases and 2 bases, with 19 bases remaining between them. There are 15 residues in the CDR3.

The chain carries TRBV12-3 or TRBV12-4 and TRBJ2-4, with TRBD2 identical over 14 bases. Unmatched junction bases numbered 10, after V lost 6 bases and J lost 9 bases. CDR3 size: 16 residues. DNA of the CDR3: TGTGCCAGCAGCGGACTAGCGGGGGGATTTTTTCGCATTCAGTACTTC. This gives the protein CASSGLAGGFFRIQYF.

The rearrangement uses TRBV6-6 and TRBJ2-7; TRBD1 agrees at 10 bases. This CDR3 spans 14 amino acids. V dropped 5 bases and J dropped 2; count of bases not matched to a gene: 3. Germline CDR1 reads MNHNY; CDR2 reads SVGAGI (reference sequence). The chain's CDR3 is CASSKGTGAYEQYF. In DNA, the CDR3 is TGTGCCAGCAGTAAAGGGACAGGGGCCTACGAGCAGTACTTC.

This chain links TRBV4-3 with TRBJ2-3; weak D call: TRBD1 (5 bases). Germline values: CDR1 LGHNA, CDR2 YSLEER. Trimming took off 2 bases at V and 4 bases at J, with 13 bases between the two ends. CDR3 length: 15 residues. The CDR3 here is CASSQLRAGSDTQYF. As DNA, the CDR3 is TGCGCCAGCAGCCAACTACGAGCAGGGTCAGATACGCAGTATTTT.

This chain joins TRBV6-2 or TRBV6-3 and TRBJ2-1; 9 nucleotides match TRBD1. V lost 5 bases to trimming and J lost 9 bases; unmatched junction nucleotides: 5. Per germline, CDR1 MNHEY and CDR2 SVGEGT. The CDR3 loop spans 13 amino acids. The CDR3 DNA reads TGTGCCAGCAGTCCCAACAGGGGGCGTGAGCAGTTCTTC. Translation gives CASSPNRGREQFF.

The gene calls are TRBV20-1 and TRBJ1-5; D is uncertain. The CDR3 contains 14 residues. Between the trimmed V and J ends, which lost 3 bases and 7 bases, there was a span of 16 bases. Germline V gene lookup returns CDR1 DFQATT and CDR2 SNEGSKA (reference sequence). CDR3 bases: TGCAGTGCTAGCCCAGAAACCTACCGACAGCCCCAGCATTTT. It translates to CSASPETYRQPQHF.

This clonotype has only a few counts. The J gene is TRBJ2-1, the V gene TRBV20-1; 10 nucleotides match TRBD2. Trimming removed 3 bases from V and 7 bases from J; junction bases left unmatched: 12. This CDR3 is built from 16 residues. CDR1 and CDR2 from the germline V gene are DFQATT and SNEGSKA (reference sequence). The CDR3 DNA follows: TGCAGTGCTAGCCCACCGGAGCGGGGGGGAAGAAATGAGCAGTTCTTC. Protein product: CSASPPERGGRNEQFF.

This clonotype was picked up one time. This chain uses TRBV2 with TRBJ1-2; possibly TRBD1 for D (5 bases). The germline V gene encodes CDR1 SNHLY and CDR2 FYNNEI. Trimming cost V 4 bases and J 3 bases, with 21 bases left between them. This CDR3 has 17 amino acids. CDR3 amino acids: CASSGSRRGIRDYGYTF. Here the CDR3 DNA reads TGTGCCAGCAGTGGGAGTCGCCGGGGGATAAGGGACTATGGCTACACCTTC.

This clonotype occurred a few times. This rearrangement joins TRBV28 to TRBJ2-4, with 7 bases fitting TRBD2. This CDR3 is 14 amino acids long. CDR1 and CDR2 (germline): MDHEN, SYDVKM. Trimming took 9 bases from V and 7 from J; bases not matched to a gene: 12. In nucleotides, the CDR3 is TGTGCCAGTGGGCTAGCGGACCTCTTTAACATTCAGTACTTC. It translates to CASGLADLFNIQYF.

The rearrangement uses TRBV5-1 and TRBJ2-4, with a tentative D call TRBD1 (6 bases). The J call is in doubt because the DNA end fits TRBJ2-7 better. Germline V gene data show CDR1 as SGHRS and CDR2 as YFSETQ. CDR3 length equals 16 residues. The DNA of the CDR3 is TGCGCCAGCAGCCCCCTGCGCAACCAGAGGGGGTACGAGCAGTACTTC. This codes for CASSPLRNQRGYEQYF.

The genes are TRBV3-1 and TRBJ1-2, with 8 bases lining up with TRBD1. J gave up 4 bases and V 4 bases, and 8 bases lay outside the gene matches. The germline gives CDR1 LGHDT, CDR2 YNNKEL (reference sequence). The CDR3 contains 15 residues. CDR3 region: CASSPTGTGAYGYTF. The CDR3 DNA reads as TGTGCCAGCAGCCCGACCGGGACAGGAGCCTATGGCTACACCTTC.

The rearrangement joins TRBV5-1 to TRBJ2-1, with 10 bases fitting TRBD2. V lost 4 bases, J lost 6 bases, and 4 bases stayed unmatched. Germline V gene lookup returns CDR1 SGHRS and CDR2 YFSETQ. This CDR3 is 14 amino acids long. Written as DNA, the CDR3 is TGCGCCAGCAGCGTAACTAGCGGGGTCAATGAGCAGTTCTTC. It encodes CASSVTSGVNEQFF.

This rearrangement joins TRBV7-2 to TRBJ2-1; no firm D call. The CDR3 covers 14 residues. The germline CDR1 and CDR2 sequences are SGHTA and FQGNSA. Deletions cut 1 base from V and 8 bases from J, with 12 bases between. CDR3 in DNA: TGTGCCAGCAGCTTAGGCGTCCTGGTCGATGAGCAGTTCTTC. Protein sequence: CASSLGVLVDEQFF. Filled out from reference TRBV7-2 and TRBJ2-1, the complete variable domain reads GAGVSQSPSNKVTEKGKDVELRCDPISGHTALYWYRQSLGQGLEFLIYFQGNSAPDKSGLPSDRFSAERTGGSVSTLTIQRTQQEDSAVYLCASSLGVLVDEQFFGPGTRLTVL.

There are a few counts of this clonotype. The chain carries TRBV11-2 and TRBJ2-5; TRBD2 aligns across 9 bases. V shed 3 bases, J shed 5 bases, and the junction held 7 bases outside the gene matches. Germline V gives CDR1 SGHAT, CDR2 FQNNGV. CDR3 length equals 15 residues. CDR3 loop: CASSLRSGLAETQYF. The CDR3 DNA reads TGTGCCAGCAGCTTGAGGTCGGGACTAGCTGAGACCCAGTACTTC.

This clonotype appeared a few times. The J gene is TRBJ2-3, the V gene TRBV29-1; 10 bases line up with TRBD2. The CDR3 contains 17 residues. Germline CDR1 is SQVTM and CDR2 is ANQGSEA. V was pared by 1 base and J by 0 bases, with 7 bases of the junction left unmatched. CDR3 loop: CSVEGDPGLASTDTQYF. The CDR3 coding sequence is TGCAGCGTTGAAGGAGACCCGGGACTAGCGAGCACAGATACGCAGTATTTT.

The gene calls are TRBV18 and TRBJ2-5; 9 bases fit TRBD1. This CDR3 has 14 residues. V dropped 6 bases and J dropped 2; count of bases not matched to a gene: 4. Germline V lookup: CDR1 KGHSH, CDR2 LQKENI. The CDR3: CASSYDRGQETQYF. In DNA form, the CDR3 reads TGTGCCAGCTCCTACGACAGGGGGCAAGAGACCCAGTACTTC.

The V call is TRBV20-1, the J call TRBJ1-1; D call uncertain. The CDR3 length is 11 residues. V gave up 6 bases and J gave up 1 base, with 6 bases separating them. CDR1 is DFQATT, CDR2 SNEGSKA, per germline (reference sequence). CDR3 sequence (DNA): TGCAGTGCGGAGGGGAACACTGAAGCTTTCTTT. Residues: CSAEGNTEAFF.

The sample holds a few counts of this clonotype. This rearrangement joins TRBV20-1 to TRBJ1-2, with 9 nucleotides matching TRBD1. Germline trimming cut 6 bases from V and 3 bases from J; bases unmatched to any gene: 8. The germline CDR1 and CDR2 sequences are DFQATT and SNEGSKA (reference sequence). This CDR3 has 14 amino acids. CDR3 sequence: CSANRDREDYGYTF. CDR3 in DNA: TGCAGTGCAAATAGGGACAGGGAGGACTATGGCTACACCTTC.